The entry below describes one TCR beta chain. Its antigen is unidentified. Libraries were prepared by immunoSEQ multiplex PCR; TCRdb keeps only in-frame clonotypes and omits some of them. The table includes some 15,000 clones, 80% to 95% detected once. Germline V gene sequence: CDR1 LGHNA, CDR2 YNFKEQ. V lost 3 bases to trimming and J lost 3 bases; unmatched junction nucleotides: 3. This CDR3 region has 14 residues. This sample was included in a study of T cell clones after liver transplantation. The wider study: HCV positivity affected three of eight recipients; the rest lacked autoimmune or viral indications. General observations from the study: Compared with third party-reactive sequences, donor-reactive ones declined more, independent of withdrawal success.

V is TRBV4-2 and J is TRBJ2-7; the match to TRBD1 covers 9 bases. Sequencing was performed on CD8+ T cells from blood, taken before liver transplant. This TCR was sampled from a human donor who received a liver transplant. This CDR3 reads CASSQGTGNYEQYF. The CDR3 DNA reads as TGTGCCAGCAGCCAGGGGACAGGGAACTACGAGCAGTACTTC.